These 18 T cell receptor beta chains share one sample of origin, sequenced in a study of cytomegalovirus exposure and HLA in healthy donors. Both 60 Vbeta primers and 13 Jbeta primers went into the PCR. The protocol was immunoSEQ multiplex PCR, while the TCRdb copy is restricted to in-frame clones and leaves out a portion. The sample holds some 150,000 clones, 75% to 85% seen once. Specimen: PBMCs. The receptors shown here come from a woman aged 45-60 years in good health and CMV-seronegative.

The chain carries TRBV7-2 and TRBJ2-1; possibly TRBD1 for D (6 bases). CDR1 is SGHTA and CDR2 is FQGNSA in the germline V gene. The CDR3 loop spans 13 amino acids. Trimming removed 3 bases at V and 6 bases at J, with 9 bases between. CDR3 loop: CASSFGRGNEQFF. The CDR3, as DNA: TGTGCCAGCAGCTTTGGCAGGGGCAATGAGCAGTTCTTC.

The chain links TRBV28 to TRBJ2-1, with 7 bases identical to TRBD1. CDR1 MDHEN and CDR2 SYDVKM come from the germline V gene. The CDR3 spans 14 residues. Trimming cost V 5 bases and J 4 bases; bases outside gene matches: 5. For the CDR3, the DNA is TGTGCCAGCAGTATCAGGGGGACATACAATGAGCAGTTCTTC. It specifies CASSIRGTYNEQFF.

The rearrangement links TRBV18 to TRBJ1-1; no clear D gene. The V gene's germline CDR1 is KGHSH and CDR2 LQKENI. The CDR3 contains 15 residues. V gave up 1 base and J gave up 0 bases, with 9 bases separating them. The CDR3, as DNA: TGTGCCAGCTCACCACGGCAATTGATGAACACTGAAGCTTTCTTT. Translated, it gives CASSPRQLMNTEAFF.

On this clone: Within the sample, other DNA sequences also encode this same CDR3. This chain uses TRBV7-2 with TRBJ2-7, with a tentative D call TRBD2 (5 bases). This CDR3 is 14 amino acids long. V was pared by 1 base and J by 3 bases, with 10 bases between. The germline gives CDR1 SGHTA, CDR2 FQGNSA. The CDR3 DNA is TGTGCCAGCAGCTTAGATCCAGGACTCTACGAGCAGTACTTC. Encoded protein: CASSLDPGLYEQYF. The variable domain in full, completed from reference TRBV7-2 and TRBJ2-7, reads GAGVSQSPSNKVTEKGKDVELRCDPISGHTALYWYRQSLGQGLEFLIYFQGNSAPDKSGLPSDRFSAERTGGSVSTLTIQRTQQEDSAVYLCASSLDPGLYEQYFGPGTRLTVT.

The V and J genes are TRBV6-5 and TRBJ1-1; D is unresolved. The V end lost 6 bases, the J end lost 2 bases, and 16 bases lay between the germline ends. CDR3 length: 15 residues. Looked up from germline, CDR1 is MNHEY and CDR2 is SVGAGI. The CDR3 DNA is TGTGCCAGCAGCCCACTCCAATCCGCCAACACTGAAGCTTTCTTT. Translating it yields CASSPLQSANTEAFF.

The V call is TRBV7-9, the J call TRBJ1-6; D remains unclear. The CDR3 totals 13 residues. Trimming took off 1 base at V and 14 bases at J, with 12 bases between the two ends. The germline V gene has CDR1 SEHNR and CDR2 FQNEAQ (reference sequence). The CDR3 protein is CASSLVAVQSLHF. The CDR3 DNA is TGTGCCAGCAGCTTAGTCGCGGTCCAATCCCTCCACTTT. Filled out from reference TRBV7-9 and TRBJ1-6, the complete variable domain reads DTGVSQNPRHKITKRGQNVTFRCDPISEHNRLYWYRQTLGQGPEFLTYFQNEAQLEKSRLLSDRFSAERPKGSFSTLEIQRTEQGDSAMYLCASSLVAVQSLHFGNGTRLTVT.

The rearrangement joins TRBV9 to TRBJ2-1, with 13 bases that match TRBD2. This CDR3 contains 17 residues. The germline CDR1 and CDR2 sequences are SGDLS and YYNGEE. V trimming: 2 bases; J trimming: 5 bases; junction bases outside the gene matches: 7. CDR3 nucleotides: TGTGCCAGCAGCGTCGGGCGGACTAGCGGGGGACACAATGAGCAGTTCTTC. This gives the protein CASSVGRTSGGHNEQFF. Filled out from reference TRBV9 and TRBJ2-1, the complete variable domain reads DSGVTQTPKHLITATGQRVTLRCSPRSGDLSVYWYQQSLDQGLQFLIQYYNGEERAKGNILERFSAQQFPDLHSELNLSSLELGDSALYFCASSVGRTSGGHNEQFFGPGTRLTVL.

This clone occurred a few times. The limits of the CDR3 on the DNA are not certain, so only TCRdb's listed CDR3 is given. V is TRBV9 and J is TRBJ2-2; TRBD2 is the table's D call, not checked against the DNA. Germline values: CDR1 SGDLS, CDR2 YYNGEE. The CDR3 length equals 12 residues, ends included. The CDR3 loop reads CASSLRAGELFF.

This clone was seen only a few times. The chain joins TRBV7-9 to TRBJ2-1; unclear D gene. Germline CDR1 is SEHNR and CDR2 is FQNEAQ (reference sequence). The CDR3 runs 14 residues. V was pared by 2 bases and J by 5 bases, with 10 bases between. CDR3 coding DNA: TGTGCCAGCAGCTTACCGACACGTAACAATGAGCAGTTCTTC. Residues: CASSLPTRNNEQFF. The full variable domain, its missing parts supplied by reference TRBV7-9 and TRBJ2-1, is DTGVSQNPRHKITKRGQNVTFRCDPISEHNRLYWYRQTLGQGPEFLTYFQNEAQLEKSRLLSDRFSAERPKGSFSTLEIQRTEQGDSAMYLCASSLPTRNNEQFFGPGTRLTVL.

The rearrangement links TRBV4-3 to TRBJ1-1; D unresolved. Germline values: CDR1 LGHNA, CDR2 YSLEER. The CDR3 is 16 amino acids. Trimming took 0 bases from V and 3 from J, leaving 14 bases between them. The CDR3 nucleotides are TGCGCCAGCAGCCAAGATATAGGCGGTGACTACACTGAAGCTTTCTTT. Protein product: CASSQDIGGDYTEAFF.

This chain connects TRBV20-1 to TRBJ2-4, with a weak D call TRBD2 (5 bases). Deletions cut 2 bases from V and 14 bases from J, with 13 bases between. Germline values: CDR1 DFQATT, CDR2 SNEGSKA (reference sequence). The CDR3 covers 11 residues. The CDR3 DNA follows: TGCAGTGCTAGACCTGAGGGCTGGGAGTACTTC. It yields the protein CSARPEGWEYF.

This clone was recorded a few times. The junction differs from germline at one of its ends, possibly a read error. The rearrangement joins TRBV7-9 to TRBJ1-2; no clear D gene. This CDR3 region has 15 residues. CDR1 and CDR2 from the germline V gene are SEHNR and FQNEAQ (reference sequence). The CDR3 here is CSSSLDNTGRDGYTF. The CDR3 DNA sequence: TGTTCCAGCAGCTTAGACAACACTGGGAGAGATGGCTACACCTTC.

This clone was seen a few times. The gene calls are TRBV6-4 and TRBJ1-2, with D possibly TRBD1 on 6 matching bases. The germline CDR1 and CDR2 sequences are MRHNA and SNTAGT. Trimming removed 3 bases at V and 4 bases at J, with 15 bases between. The CDR3 loop spans 15 amino acids. As DNA, the CDR3 is TGTGCCAGCAGTGAAACCCGCCAGGGGCTCTATGGCTACACCTTC. Translating it yields CASSETRQGLYGYTF.

The rearrangement links TRBV4-3 to TRBJ1-1; the match to TRBD1 covers 7 bases. J gave up 0 bases and V 4 bases, and 8 bases lay outside the gene matches. Germline-derived CDR1 and CDR2 are LGHNA and YSLEER. The CDR3 loop spans 16 amino acids. The DNA for the CDR3 is TGCGCCAGCAGCCTCCGGGACAGTCTCATGAACACTGAAGCTTTCTTT. Translation: CASSLRDSLMNTEAFF.

This rearrangement joins TRBV5-1 to TRBJ1-2; D is unclear. The ends were cut back, 4 bases at V and 3 bases at J, with 10 bases in the middle. Germline V gene data show CDR1 as SGHRS and CDR2 as YFSETQ. The CDR3 length is 13 residues. CDR3: CASSAVRDYGYTF. CDR3 in DNA: TGCGCCAGCAGCGCGGTCCGGGACTATGGCTACACCTTC.

The chain is built from TRBV5-4 and TRBJ2-7; 11 nucleotides agree with TRBD1. There are 15 residues in the CDR3. Germline assignment: CDR1 SGHNT and CDR2 YYREEE (reference sequence). V lost 5 bases, J lost 7 bases, and 11 bases stayed unmatched. This CDR3 is CASRPSGQGASEQYF. CDR3 bases: TGTGCCAGCAGACCCTCCGGACAGGGGGCTAGTGAGCAGTACTTC.

The chain joins TRBV7-2 to TRBJ2-3, with D maybe TRBD2 (6 bases). V gave up 5 bases and J gave up 5 bases, with 20 bases separating them. This CDR3 region has 16 residues. Germline CDR1 is SGHTA and CDR2 is FQGNSA. The CDR3 loop is CASSPHGTGNLDTQYF. The CDR3 DNA reads TGTGCCAGCAGCCCCCACGGGACTGGGAATTTAGATACGCAGTATTTT. Drawing the rest from reference TRBV7-2 and TRBJ2-3, the complete variable domain is GAGVSQSPSNKVTEKGKDVELRCDPISGHTALYWYRQSLGQGLEFLIYFQGNSAPDKSGLPSDRFSAERTGGSVSTLTIQRTQQEDSAVYLCASSPHGTGNLDTQYFGPGTRLTVL.

This chain connects TRBV28 to TRBJ2-7, with 14 bases that match TRBD2. Trimming at V came to 8 bases and at J to 8 bases, leaving 11 bases not matched to a gene. Germline V CDR1 and CDR2: MDHEN, SYDVKM. There are 15 residues in the CDR3. The CDR3 nucleotides are TGTGCCAGCTTTGGCCTGGGACTAGCGGGAGAAAAGCAGTACTTC. This sequence encodes CASFGLGLAGEKQYF.